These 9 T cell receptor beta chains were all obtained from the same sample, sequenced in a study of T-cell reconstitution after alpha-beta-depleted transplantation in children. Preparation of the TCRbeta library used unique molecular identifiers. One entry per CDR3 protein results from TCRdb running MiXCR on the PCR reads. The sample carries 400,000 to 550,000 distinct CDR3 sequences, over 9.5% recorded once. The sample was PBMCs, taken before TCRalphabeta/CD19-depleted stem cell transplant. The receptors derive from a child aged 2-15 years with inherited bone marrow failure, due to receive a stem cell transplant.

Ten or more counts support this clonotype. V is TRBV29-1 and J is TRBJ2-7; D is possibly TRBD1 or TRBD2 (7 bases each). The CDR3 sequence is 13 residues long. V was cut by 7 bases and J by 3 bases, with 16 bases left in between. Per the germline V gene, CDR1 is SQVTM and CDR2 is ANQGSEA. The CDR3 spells CSGGQGEGYEQYF. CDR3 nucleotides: TGCAGCGGGGGGCAGGGGGAGGGCTACGAGCAGTACTTC.

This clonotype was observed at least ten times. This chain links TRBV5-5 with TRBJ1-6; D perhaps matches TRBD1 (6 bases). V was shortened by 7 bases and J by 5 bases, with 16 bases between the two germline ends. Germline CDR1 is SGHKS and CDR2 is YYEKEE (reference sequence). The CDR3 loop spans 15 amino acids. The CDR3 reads CASRKFDRNNSPLHF. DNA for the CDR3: TGTGCCAGCCGAAAGTTCGACAGGAATAATTCACCCCTCCACTTT.

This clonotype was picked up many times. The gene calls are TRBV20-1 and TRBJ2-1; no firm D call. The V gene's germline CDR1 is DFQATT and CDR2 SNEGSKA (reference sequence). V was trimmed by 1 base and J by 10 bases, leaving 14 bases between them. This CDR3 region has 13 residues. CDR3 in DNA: TGCAGTGCTAGAGCCCCCTCTTGGGTAGAGCAGTTCTTC. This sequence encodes CSARAPSWVEQFF.

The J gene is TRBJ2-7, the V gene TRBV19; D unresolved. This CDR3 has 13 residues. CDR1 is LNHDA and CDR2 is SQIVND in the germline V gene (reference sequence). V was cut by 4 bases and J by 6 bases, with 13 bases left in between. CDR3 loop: CASSRVPGVEQYF. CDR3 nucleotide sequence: TGTGCCAGTAGTAGAGTGCCTGGGGTCGAGCAGTACTTC.

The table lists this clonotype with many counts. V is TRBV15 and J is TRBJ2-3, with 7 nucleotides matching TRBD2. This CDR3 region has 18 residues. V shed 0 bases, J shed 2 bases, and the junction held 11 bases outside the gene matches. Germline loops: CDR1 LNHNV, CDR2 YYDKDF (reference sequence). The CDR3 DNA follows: TGTGCCACCAGCAGAGATGTGGTGGCGGGAGCCCCCACAGATACGCAGTATTTT. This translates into CATSRDVVAGAPTDTQYF.

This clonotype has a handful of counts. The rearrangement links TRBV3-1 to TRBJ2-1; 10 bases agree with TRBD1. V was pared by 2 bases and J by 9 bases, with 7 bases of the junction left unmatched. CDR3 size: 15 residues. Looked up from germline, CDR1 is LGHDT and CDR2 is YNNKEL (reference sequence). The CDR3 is CASSQSDRGRGEQFF. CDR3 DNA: TGTGCCAGCAGCCAATCCGACAGGGGGCGCGGTGAGCAGTTCTTC.

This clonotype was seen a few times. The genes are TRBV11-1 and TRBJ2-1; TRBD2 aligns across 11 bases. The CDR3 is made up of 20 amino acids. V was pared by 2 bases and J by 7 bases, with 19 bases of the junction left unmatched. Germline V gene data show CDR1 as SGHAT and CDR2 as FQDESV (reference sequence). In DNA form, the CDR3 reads TGTGCCAGCAGCTTAAAGAGTATGATACCCGGGACTAGCGGTTTGAATGAGCAGTTCTTC. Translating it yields CASSLKSMIPGTSGLNEQFF.

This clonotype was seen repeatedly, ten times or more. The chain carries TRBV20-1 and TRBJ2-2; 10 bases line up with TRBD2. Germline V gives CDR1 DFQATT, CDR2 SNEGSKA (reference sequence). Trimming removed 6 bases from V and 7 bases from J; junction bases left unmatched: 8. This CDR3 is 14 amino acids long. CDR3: CSARLAGADGELFF. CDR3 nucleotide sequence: TGCAGTGCGAGGCTAGCGGGAGCTGACGGGGAGCTGTTTTTT.

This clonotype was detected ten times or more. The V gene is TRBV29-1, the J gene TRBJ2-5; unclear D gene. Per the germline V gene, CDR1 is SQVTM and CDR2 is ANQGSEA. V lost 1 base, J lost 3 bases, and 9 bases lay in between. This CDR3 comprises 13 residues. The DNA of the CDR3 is TGCAGCGTTGAAGCTATTGGGGAAGAGACCCAGTACTTC. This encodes CSVEAIGEETQYF.